This TCR beta chain was identified in a study of OX40 agonist ivuxolimab in advanced cancers. Using immunoSEQ multiplex PCR, the repertoire was profiled, and TCRdb retains in-frame clones only, with some absent. The sample has about 16,000 clones, 70% to 85% seen once; the top ten hold 40% to 50%. The ends lost 3 bases at V and 5 bases at J; junction bases unmatched: 14. The CDR3 loop spans 17 amino acids. Germline CDR1 reads MGHRA; CDR2 reads YSYEKL. The chain links TRBV4-1 to TRBJ2-7; 9 bases align to TRBD2. The specimen comprised CD4+ or CD8+ T cells sorted from blood, sampled in a trial of the OX40 agonist ivuxolimab. The sequence came from an adult with an advanced solid tumor such as melanoma, head and neck, liver or kidney cancer. CDR3 nucleotides: TGCGCCAGCAGCCACGATATCGCAGCGGGAGGACTTGACGAGCAGTACTTC. Translating gives CASSHDIAAGGLDEQYF.